This TCR beta chain derives from a study of cytomegalovirus exposure and HLA in healthy donors. About the research overall: Genotyping of about 400 donors showed that 80% to 85% belonged to the Caucasian-associated ancestry cluster. Findings and caveats of the study: A later analysis showed TCR association rates differing by HLA locus, peaking at DRB1 and lowest at HLA-C. Analyzed later, most CMV-associated TCR beta chains appeared HLA-restricted. There were some public TCRs occurring in many donors, but most TCR sequences were rare.

Trimming took 4 bases from V and 0 from J, leaving 7 bases between them. CDR1 and CDR2 (germline): SGDLS, YYNGEE. The CDR3 loop spans 13 amino acids. PCR was performed using 60 Vbeta and 13 Jbeta primers. The table came from immunoSEQ multiplex PCR; TCRdb's copy has only in-frame clones and leaves some out. The table shows some 70,000 clones, with approximately 84% occurring only once. Concerning this clone itself: Its antigen is not identified.

V usage is TRBV9 and J usage is TRBJ2-5; D is possibly TRBD2 (5 bases). Input material: PBMCs. This TCR was sampled from a woman aged 50 to 65 in good health and CMV-seronegative. Here the CDR3 reads CASSYGDQETQYF. The CDR3 DNA reads as TGTGCCAGCAGCTACGGGGACCAAGAGACCCAGTACTTC.